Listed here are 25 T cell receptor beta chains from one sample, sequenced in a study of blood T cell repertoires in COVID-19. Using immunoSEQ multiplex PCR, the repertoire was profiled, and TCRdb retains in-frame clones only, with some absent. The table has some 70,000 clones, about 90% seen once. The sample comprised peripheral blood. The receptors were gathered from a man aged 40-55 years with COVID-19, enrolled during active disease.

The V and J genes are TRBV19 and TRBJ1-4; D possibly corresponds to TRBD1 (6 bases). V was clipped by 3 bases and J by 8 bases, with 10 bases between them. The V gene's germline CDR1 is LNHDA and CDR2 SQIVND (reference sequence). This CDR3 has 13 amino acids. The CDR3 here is CASSMTGGEKLFF. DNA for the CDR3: TGTGCCAGTAGTATGACAGGTGGGGAAAAACTGTTTTTT.

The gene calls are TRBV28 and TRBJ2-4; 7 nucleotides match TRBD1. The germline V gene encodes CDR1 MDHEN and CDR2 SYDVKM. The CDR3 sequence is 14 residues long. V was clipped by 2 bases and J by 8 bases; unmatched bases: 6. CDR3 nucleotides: TGTGCCAGCAGTTTACGACAGGGTGCGGACATTCAGTACTTC. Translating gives CASSLRQGADIQYF.

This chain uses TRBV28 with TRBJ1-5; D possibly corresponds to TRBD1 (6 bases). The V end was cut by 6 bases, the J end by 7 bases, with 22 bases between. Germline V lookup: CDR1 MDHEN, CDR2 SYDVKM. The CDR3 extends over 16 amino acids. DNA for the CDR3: TGTGCCAGCAGGGGGGGGGACACCCCCACATGGCAGCCCCAGCATTTT. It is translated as CASRGGDTPTWQPQHF.

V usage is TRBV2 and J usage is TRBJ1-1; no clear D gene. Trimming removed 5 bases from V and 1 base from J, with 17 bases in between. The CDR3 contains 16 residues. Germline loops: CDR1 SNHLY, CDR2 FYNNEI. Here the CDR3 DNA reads TGTGCCAGCAGTTCCGAGGGTGGAGGCGGGAACACTGAAGCTTTCTTT. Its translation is CASSSEGGGGNTEAFF.

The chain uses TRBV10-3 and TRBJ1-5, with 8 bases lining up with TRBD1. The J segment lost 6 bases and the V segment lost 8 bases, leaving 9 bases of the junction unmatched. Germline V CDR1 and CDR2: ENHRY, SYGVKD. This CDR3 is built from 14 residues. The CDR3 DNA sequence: TGTGCCATCGGGACCACAGGGGGAATTCAGCCCCAGCATTTT. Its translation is CAIGTTGGIQPQHF.

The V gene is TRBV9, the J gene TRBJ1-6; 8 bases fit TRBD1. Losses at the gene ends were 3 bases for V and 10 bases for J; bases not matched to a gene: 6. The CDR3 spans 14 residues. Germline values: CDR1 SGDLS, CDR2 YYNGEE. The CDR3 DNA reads TGTGCCAGCAGCGCCCAAGACAGGGGATCACCCCTCCACTTT. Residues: CASSAQDRGSPLHF.

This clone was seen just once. The CDR3 DNA reads TGTGCCAGCAGCCATCGGGACAGGGACGGCACTGAAGCTTTCTTT. Protein sequence: CASSHRDRDGTEAFF. This chain joins TRBV3-1 (or the pseudogene TRBV3-2) and TRBJ1-1; 9 nucleotides match TRBD1. This CDR3 contains 15 residues. The trim removed 3 bases at V and 4 bases at J, leaving 6 bases unmatched. Germline-derived CDR1 and CDR2 are LGHDT and YNNKEL (reference sequence).

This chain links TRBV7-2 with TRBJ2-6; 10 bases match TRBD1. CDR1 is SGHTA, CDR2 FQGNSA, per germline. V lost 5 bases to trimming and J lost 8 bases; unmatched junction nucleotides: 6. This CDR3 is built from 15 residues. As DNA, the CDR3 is TGTGCCAGCAGCGCGGGACAGGGGTTGACCAACGTCCTGACTTTC. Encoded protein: CASSAGQGLTNVLTF.

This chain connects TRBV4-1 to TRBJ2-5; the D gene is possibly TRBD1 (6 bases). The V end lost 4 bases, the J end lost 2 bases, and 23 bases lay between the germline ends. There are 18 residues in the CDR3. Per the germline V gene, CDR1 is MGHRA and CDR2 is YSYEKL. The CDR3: CASSPDHSGTFLQETQYF. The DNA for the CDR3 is TGCGCCAGCAGCCCAGACCACTCCGGGACATTCCTTCAAGAGACCCAGTACTTC.

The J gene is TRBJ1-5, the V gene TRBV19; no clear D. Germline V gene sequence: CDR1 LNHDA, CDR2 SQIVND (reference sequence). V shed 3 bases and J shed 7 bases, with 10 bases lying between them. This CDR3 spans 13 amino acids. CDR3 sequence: CASSMDLGQPQHF. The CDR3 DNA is TGTGCCAGTAGTATGGATCTCGGGCAGCCCCAGCATTTT.

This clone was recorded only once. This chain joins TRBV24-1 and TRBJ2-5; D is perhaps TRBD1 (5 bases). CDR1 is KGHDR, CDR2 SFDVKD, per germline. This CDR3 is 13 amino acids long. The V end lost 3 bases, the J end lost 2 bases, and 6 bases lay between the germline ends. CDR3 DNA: TGTGCCACCAGTGATCCAGGGCAAGAGACCCAGTACTTC. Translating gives CATSDPGQETQYF.

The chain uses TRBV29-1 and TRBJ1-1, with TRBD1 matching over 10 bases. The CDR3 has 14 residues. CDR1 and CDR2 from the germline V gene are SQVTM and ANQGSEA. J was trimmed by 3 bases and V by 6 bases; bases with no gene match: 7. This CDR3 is CSVSSGTGDTEAFF. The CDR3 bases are TGCAGCGTAAGCTCTGGGACAGGGGACACTGAAGCTTTCTTT.

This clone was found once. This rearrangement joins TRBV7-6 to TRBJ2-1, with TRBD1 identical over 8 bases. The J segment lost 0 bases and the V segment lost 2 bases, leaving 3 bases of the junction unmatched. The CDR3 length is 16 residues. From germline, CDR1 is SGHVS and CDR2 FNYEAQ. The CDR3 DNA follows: TGTGCCAGCAGCTTACAGGGGGCCATCTCCTACAATGAGCAGTTCTTC. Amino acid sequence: CASSLQGAISYNEQFF. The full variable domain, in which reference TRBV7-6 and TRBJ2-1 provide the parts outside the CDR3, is GAGVSQSPRYKVTKRGQDVALRCDPISGHVSLYWYRQALGQGPEFLTYFNYEAQQDKSGLPNDRFSAERPEGSISTLTIQRTEQRDSAMYRCASSLQGAISYNEQFFGPGTRLTVL.

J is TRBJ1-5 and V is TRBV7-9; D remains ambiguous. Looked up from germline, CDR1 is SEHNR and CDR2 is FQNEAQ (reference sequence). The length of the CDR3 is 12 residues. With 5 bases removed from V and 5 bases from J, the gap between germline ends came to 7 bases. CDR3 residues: CASSNTDQPQHF. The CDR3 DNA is TGTGCCAGCAGCAACACAGATCAGCCCCAGCATTTT.

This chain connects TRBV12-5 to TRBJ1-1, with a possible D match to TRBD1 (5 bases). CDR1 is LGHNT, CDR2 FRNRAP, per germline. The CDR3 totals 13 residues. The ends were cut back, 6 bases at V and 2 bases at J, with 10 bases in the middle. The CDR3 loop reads CASGPDSNTEAFF. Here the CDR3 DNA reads TGTGCTAGTGGCCCCGACAGCAACACTGAAGCTTTCTTT.

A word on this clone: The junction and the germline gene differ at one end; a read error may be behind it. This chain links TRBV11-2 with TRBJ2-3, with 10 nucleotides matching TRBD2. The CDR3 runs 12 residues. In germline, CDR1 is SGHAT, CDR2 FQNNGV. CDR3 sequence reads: CASSSLQRGGDF. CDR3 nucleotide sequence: TGTGCCAGCAGCTCCCTACAGCGGGGGGGCGATTTT.

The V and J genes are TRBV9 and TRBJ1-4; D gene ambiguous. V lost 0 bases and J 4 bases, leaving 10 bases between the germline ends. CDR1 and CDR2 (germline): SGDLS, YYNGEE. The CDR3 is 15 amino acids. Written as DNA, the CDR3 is TGTGCCAGCAGCGTAGATGCGGGGAGTAATGAAAAACTGTTTTTT. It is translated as CASSVDAGSNEKLFF.

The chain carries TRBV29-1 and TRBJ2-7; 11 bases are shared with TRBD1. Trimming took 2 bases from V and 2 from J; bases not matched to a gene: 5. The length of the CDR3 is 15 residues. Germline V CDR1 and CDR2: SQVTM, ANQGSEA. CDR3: CSVERGTGGAYEQYF. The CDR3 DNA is TGCAGCGTTGAACGTGGGACAGGGGGGGCCTACGAGCAGTACTTC.

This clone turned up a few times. The CDR3 coding sequence is TGCGCCAGCAGCTTGACAGCTAACTATGGCTACACCTTC. Translating it yields CASSLTANYGYTF. This rearrangement joins TRBV5-1 to TRBJ1-2; no clear D. Germline lookup yields CDR1 SGHRS and CDR2 YFSETQ. The CDR3 is 13 residues long. V was trimmed by 1 base and J by 0 bases, leaving 4 bases between them.

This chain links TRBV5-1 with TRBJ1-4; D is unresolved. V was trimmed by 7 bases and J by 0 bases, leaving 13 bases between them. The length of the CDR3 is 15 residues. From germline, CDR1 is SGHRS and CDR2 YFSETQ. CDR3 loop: CASAGGYATNEKLFF. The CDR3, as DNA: TGCGCCAGCGCGGGCGGGTATGCAACTAATGAAAAACTGTTTTTT.

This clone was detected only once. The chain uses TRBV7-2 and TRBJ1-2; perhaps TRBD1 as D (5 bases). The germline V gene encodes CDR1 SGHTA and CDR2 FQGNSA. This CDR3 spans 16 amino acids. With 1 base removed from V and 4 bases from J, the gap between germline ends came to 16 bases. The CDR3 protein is CASSLGGAGGSYGYTF. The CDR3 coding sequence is TGTGCCAGCAGCTTAGGGGGCGCGGGCGGGAGCTATGGCTACACCTTC.

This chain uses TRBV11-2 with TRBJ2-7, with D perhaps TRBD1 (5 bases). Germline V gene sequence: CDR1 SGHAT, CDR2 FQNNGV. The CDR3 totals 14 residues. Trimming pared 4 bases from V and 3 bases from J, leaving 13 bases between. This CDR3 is CASSSLKGYYEQYF. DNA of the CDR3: TGTGCCAGCAGCTCTCTCAAGGGGTACTACGAGCAGTACTTC.

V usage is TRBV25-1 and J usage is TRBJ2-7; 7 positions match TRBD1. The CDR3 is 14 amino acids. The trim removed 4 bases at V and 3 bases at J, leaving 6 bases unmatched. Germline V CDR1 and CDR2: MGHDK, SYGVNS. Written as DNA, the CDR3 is TGTGCCAGCAGTGCGATGGGACAGTACTACGAGCAGTACTTC. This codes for CASSAMGQYYEQYF.

CDR3 loop: CASSQEGRGYGYTF. In nucleotides, the CDR3 is TGTGCCAGCAGCCAAGAGGGGCGTGGCTATGGCTACACCTTC. The V gene is TRBV3-1 (or the pseudogene TRBV3-2), the J gene TRBJ1-2; TRBD1 is a possible D gene (5 bases). V gave up 0 bases and J gave up 4 bases, with 9 bases separating them. Germline V CDR1 and CDR2: LGHDT, YNNKEL (reference sequence). The CDR3 is made up of 14 amino acids.

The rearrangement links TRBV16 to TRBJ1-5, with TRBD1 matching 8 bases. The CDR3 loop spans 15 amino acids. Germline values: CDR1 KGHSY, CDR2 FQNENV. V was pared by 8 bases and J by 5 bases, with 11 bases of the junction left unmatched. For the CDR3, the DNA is TGTGCCAGCGGACAGAGGACAGGGTCATATCAGCCCCAGCATTTT. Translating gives CASGQRTGSYQPQHF.